This TCR beta chain was sequenced in a study of CXCR3-negative and CXCR3-positive naive CD8 T cells. Study as a whole: The libraries yielded some 150 million TRB reads, about 1.5 +/- 0.3 million each. Study outcomes and limitations: Against CXCR3-negative naive cells, CXCR3-positive naive cells showed more hydrophobic TRB CDR3s. Each naive subset displayed comparably high diversity, whereas memory CD8+ cells displayed much lower diversity. It was found that naive subsets had comparable surface CD5, and TCR strength was inferred from TRB CDR3 properties.

It was by 5' RACE with UMI labels that the TRB cDNA libraries were prepared. TCRdb re-called the 5' RACE reads and gives one entry per CDR3 protein, without DNA. Here the sample table reports some 150,000 distinct CDR3 sequences. CDR3 size: 14 residues. Germline assignment: CDR1 MGHRA and CDR2 YSYEKL. Note on this clonotype: The antigen is undetermined.

The rearrangement joins TRBV4-1 to TRBJ1-2; TCRdb selects TRBD1, and the lack of DNA leaves this call unchecked. Input material: naive CXCR3+ CD8+ T cells from blood. Specified subset: CD45RO-CCR7+CD27+CD95- naive CD8+ T cells expressing CXCR3 (TNR3+). The sequence derives from a human donor in good health. Some clones in this sample may be carry-over from other donors' samples. The CDR3 spells CASSQDGQFYGYTF.